The sequence of this T cell receptor (beta chain) was determined in a study of monozygotic twins with inflammatory bowel disease. From the 5' RACE reads, TCRdb lists one entry per CDR3 protein and no DNA. The specimen's table records about 150,000 distinct CDR3 sequences. CDR1 is DFQATT, CDR2 SNEGSKA, per germline (reference sequence). This CDR3 comprises 12 residues. The sample was blood. The sequence was obtained from a human donor with ulcerative colitis or Crohn's disease, or a healthy co-twin of an affected twin (not recorded which). The chain employs TRBV20-1 and TRBJ1-1; TCRdb's D gene call, TRBD1, goes unchecked for lack of DNA. CDR3 region: CSALQGATEAFF.